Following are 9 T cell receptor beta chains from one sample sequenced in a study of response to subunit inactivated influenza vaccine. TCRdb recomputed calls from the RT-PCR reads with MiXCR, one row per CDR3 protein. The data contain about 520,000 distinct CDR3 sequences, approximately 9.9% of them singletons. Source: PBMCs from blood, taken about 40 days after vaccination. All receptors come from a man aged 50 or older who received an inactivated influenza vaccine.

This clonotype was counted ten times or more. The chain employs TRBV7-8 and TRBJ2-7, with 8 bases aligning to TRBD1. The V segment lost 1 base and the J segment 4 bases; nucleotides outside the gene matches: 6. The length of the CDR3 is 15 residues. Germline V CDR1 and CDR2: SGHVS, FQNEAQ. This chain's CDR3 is CASSLGSRGLYEQYF. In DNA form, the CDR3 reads TGTGCCAGCAGCTTAGGTTCCAGGGGGCTATACGAGCAGTACTTC.

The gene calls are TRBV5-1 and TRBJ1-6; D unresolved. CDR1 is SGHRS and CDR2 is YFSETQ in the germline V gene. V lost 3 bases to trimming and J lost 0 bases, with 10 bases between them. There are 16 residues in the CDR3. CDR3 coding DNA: TGCGCCAGCAGCTCGGGAGAGAGCTCCTATAATTCACCCCTCCACTTT. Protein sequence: CASSSGESSYNSPLHF. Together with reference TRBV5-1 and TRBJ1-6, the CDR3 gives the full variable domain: KAGVTQTPRYLIKTRGQQVTLSCSPISGHRSVSWYQQTPGQGLQFLFEYFSETQRNKGNFPGRFSGRQFSNSRSEMNVSTLELGDSALYLCASSSGESSYNSPLHFGNGTRLTVT.

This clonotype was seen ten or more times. The CDR3, as DNA: TGTGCCAGCAGCCTCGACAGGGATCGGGATAATGAGCAGTTCTTC. Encoded protein: CASSLDRDRDNEQFF. The V gene is TRBV5-5, the J gene TRBJ2-1, with 7 bases identical to TRBD1. V was pared by 4 bases and J by 7 bases, with 11 bases of the junction left unmatched. The CDR3 is 15 residues long. Germline CDR1 reads SGHKS; CDR2 reads YYEKEE (reference sequence).

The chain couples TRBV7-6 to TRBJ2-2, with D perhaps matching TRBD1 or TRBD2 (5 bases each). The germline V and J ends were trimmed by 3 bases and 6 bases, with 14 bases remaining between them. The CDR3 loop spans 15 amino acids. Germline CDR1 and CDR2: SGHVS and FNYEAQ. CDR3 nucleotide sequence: TGTGCCAGCAGCTTCCGGGACCCTGGGGCCGGGGAGCTGTTTTTT. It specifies CASSFRDPGAGELFF.

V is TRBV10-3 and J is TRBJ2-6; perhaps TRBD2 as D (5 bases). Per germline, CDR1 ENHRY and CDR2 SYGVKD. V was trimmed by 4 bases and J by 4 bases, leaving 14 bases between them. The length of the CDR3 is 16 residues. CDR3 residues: CAISGRGVGGANVLTF. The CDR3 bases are TGTGCCATCAGTGGTCGGGGAGTAGGAGGGGCCAACGTCCTGACTTTC.

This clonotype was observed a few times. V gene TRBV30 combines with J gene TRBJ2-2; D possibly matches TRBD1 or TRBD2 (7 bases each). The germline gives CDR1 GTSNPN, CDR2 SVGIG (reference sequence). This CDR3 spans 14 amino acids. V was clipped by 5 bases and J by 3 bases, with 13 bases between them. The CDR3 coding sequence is TGTGCCTGGTCAGGGGGGGCGGACACCGGGGAGCTGTTTTTT. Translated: CAWSGGADTGELFF.

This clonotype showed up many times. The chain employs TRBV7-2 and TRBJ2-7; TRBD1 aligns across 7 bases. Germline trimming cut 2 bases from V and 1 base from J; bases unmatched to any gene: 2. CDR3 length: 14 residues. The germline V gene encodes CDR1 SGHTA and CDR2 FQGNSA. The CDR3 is CASSLTGVSYEQYF. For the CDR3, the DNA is TGTGCCAGCAGCTTAACAGGGGTTTCCTACGAGCAGTACTTC.

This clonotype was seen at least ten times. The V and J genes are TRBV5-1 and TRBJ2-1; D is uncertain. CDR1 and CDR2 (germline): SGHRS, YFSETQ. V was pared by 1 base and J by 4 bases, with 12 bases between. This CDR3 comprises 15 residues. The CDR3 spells CASSLPGVPYNEQFF. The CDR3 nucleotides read TGCGCCAGCAGCTTGCCAGGCGTACCTTACAATGAGCAGTTCTTC.

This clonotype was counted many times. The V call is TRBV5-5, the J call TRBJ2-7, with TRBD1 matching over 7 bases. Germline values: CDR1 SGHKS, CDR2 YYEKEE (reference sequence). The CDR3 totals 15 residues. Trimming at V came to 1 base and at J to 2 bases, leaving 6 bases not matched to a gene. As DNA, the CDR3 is TGTGCCAGCAGCTTGCCGGGACAGCAAGCCTACGAGCAGTACTTC. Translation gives CASSLPGQQAYEQYF.